One and the same sample provided the 18 T cell receptor beta chains below, sequenced in a study of shared clonotypes between healthy human individuals. Assay: immunoSEQ multiplex PCR; the TCRdb copy retains only in-frame clones and omits some. Here the sample spans roughly 2.4 million clones, nearly 97% being singletons. The sequenced material came from naive CD4+ T cells sorted from blood. As to subset: CD45RA+ positively selected. Every receptor here comes from a man aged 18 to 29 in good health.

DNA for the CDR3: TGTGCCTGGAGTGTATGGGGGTTGGACACTGAAGCTTTCTTT. As protein: CAWSVWGLDTEAFF. The chain is built from TRBV30 and TRBJ1-1, with D maybe TRBD1 (5 bases). Trimming took off 0 bases at V and 3 bases at J, with 11 bases between the two ends. Per germline, CDR1 GTSNPN and CDR2 SVGIG (reference sequence). The CDR3 has 14 amino acids.

V is TRBV30 and J is TRBJ1-1; TRBD1 matches at 7 bases. V was pared by 3 bases and J by 4 bases, with 5 bases of the junction left unmatched. Germline values: CDR1 GTSNPN, CDR2 SVGIG (reference sequence). This CDR3 has 13 residues. The CDR3 DNA follows: TGTGCCTGGAGCGATGACAGGGCCACTGAAGCTTTCTTT. This encodes CAWSDDRATEAFF.

This clone was detected only once. V is TRBV5-5 and J is TRBJ2-5, with 7 bases fitting TRBD1. The V segment lost 5 bases and the J segment 3 bases; nucleotides outside the gene matches: 10. The CDR3 covers 15 residues. Germline loops: CDR1 SGHKS, CDR2 YYEKEE (reference sequence). CDR3: CASRTGYHDKETQYF. The CDR3 DNA reads TGTGCCAGCAGGACAGGGTATCACGATAAAGAGACCCAGTACTTC.

The CDR3 is CASSPRGVAGKETQYF. DNA for the CDR3: TGTGCCAGCTCACCACGAGGGGTAGCGGGAAAAGAGACCCAGTACTTC. The V gene is TRBV18, the J gene TRBJ2-5; 8 bases align to TRBD2. Germline CDR1 KGHSH, CDR2 LQKENI. The CDR3 sequence is 16 residues long. The trim removed 1 base at V and 3 bases at J, leaving 7 bases unmatched.

The V call is TRBV6-5, the J call TRBJ2-7, with D maybe TRBD2 (7 bases). V was cut by 6 bases and J by 3 bases, with 18 bases left in between. The CDR3 consists of 15 residues. CDR1 is MNHEY and CDR2 is SVGAGI in the germline V gene. In DNA, the CDR3 is TGTGCCAGCAGCATCGGGGGGCGAGTAGACTACGAGCAGTACTTC. This codes for CASSIGGRVDYEQYF.

About this clone itself: The sample contains more than one DNA sequence encoding this CDR3. The chain has TRBV30 and TRBJ2-1, with a tentative D call TRBD2 (6 bases). With 3 bases removed from V and 4 bases from J, the gap between germline ends came to 13 bases. Looked up from germline, CDR1 is GTSNPN and CDR2 is SVGIG (reference sequence). The CDR3 extends over 14 amino acids. The CDR3 region is CAWRGGGGYNEQFF. The CDR3 region has the DNA TGTGCCTGGAGAGGTGGAGGAGGGTACAATGAGCAGTTCTTC. Combining the CDR3 with reference TRBV30 and TRBJ2-1 gives the whole variable domain SQTIHQWPATLVQPVGSPLSLECTVEGTSNPNLYWYRQAAGRGLQLLFYSVGIGQISSEVPQNLSASRPQDRQFILSSKKLLLSDSGFYLCAWRGGGGYNEQFFGPGTRLTVL.

This chain connects TRBV6-6 to TRBJ1-6; no firm D call. This CDR3 is 12 amino acids long. Germline V gene lookup returns CDR1 MNHNY and CDR2 SVGAGI (reference sequence). V gave up 6 bases and J gave up 5 bases, with 5 bases separating them. The CDR3 DNA follows: TGTGCCAGCAGCTTCGATAATTCACCCCTCCACTTT. It yields the protein CASSFDNSPLHF.

The V gene is TRBV5-1, the J gene TRBJ2-3; 8 positions match TRBD1. The CDR3 sequence is 16 residues long. With 5 bases clipped from V and 1 base from J, the junction kept 9 bases outside the gene matches. From germline, CDR1 is SGHRS and CDR2 YFSETQ. CDR3: CASSSQGALGTDTQYF. CDR3 coding DNA: TGCGCCAGCAGTTCCCAGGGGGCGCTGGGCACAGATACGCAGTATTTT.

CDR3 protein: CASSPQIIEAFF. The CDR3 coding sequence is TGTGCCAGCAGTCCCCAGATTATTGAAGCTTTCTTT. The V call is TRBV28, the J call TRBJ1-1; no clear D gene. The germline CDR1 and CDR2 sequences are MDHEN and SYDVKM. The germline V and J ends were trimmed by 5 bases and 7 bases, with 11 bases remaining between them. This CDR3 contains 12 residues.

The DNA for the CDR3 is TGTGCCAGCAGCGTAGGGAGGGGGTTAGGAAACACCATATATTTT. It yields the protein CASSVGRGLGNTIYF. This chain uses TRBV9 with TRBJ1-3; a weak D match, TRBD1 (6 bases). V was clipped by 0 bases and J by 4 bases, with 11 bases between them. This CDR3 comprises 15 residues. CDR1 and CDR2 (germline): SGDLS, YYNGEE.

V gene TRBV28 combines with J gene TRBJ1-5; no firm D call. CDR1 and CDR2 (germline): MDHEN, SYDVKM. The CDR3 totals 12 residues. With 3 bases removed from V and 7 bases from J, the gap between germline ends came to 7 bases. The CDR3 coding sequence is TGTGCCAGCAGTTTTCTGGCCCAGCCCCAGCATTTT. Amino acid sequence: CASSFLAQPQHF.

About this clone: A read error may account for a junction end that differs from germline. V usage is TRBV7-9 and J usage is TRBJ2-5; tentatively, D is TRBD2 (5 bases). Germline values: CDR1 SEHNR, CDR2 FQNEAQ (reference sequence). CDR3 length: 11 amino acids. The CDR3 sequence: CASSHDYQANF. The CDR3 bases are TGTGCCAGCAGTCACGACTACCAAGCGAACTTC. The variable domain in full, with the rest retrieved from reference TRBV7-9 and TRBJ2-5, is DTGVSQNPRHKITKRGQNVTFRCDPISEHNRLYWYRQTLGQGPEFLTYFQNEAQLEKSRLLSDRFSAERPKGSFSTLEIQRTEQGDSAMYLCASSHDYQANFGPGTRLLVL.

The rearrangement joins TRBV5-1 to TRBJ2-5, with 8 bases identical to TRBD2. V lost 6 bases, J lost 4 bases, and 8 bases stayed unmatched. Germline V gene data show CDR1 as SGHRS and CDR2 as YFSETQ. CDR3 size: 14 residues. The CDR3 region has the DNA TGCGCCAGCACCCAAACAGCGGGAGTAGAGACCCAGTACTTC. Translating gives CASTQTAGVETQYF.

About this clone itself: Other DNA sequences of this sample code for an identical CDR3. The genes are TRBV2 and TRBJ2-7, with 8 bases fitting TRBD1. The CDR3 spans 12 residues. Germline V gene sequence: CDR1 SNHLY, CDR2 FYNNEI. Losses at the gene ends were 4 bases for V and 5 bases for J; bases not matched to a gene: 1. The CDR3 bases are TGTGCCAGCAGTGGACAGGGGAACGAGCAGTACTTC. Its translation: CASSGQGNEQYF.

V and J are TRBV6-1 and TRBJ1-2; D ambiguous. Germline CDR1 MNHNS, CDR2 SASEGT. The CDR3 has 12 residues. V dropped 7 bases and J dropped 0 bases, with 6 bases sitting between them. CDR3 loop: CASTRANYGYTF. CDR3 coding DNA: TGTGCCAGCACGAGGGCTAACTATGGCTACACCTTC.

The count of this clone is one. The gene calls are TRBV11-2 and TRBJ1-2, with 12 positions matching TRBD1. Germline V gene lookup returns CDR1 SGHAT and CDR2 FQNNGV. Trimming took 5 bases from V and 2 from J; bases not matched to a gene: 12. The CDR3 sequence is 18 residues long. The CDR3 reads CASSPGGTGGWFNYGYTF. The CDR3 nucleotides read TGTGCCAGCAGCCCAGGTGGGACAGGGGGCTGGTTCAACTATGGCTACACCTTC. Using reference TRBV11-2 and TRBJ1-2 for the parts outside the CDR3, the full variable domain is EAGVAQSPRYKIIEKRQSVAFWCNPISGHATLYWYQQILGQGPKLLIQFQNNGVVDDSQLPKDRFSAERLKGVDSTLKIQPAKLEDSAVYLCASSPGGTGGWFNYGYTFGSGTRLTVV.

The V and J genes are TRBV5-1 and TRBJ2-3; 7 nucleotides match TRBD2. Germline-derived CDR1 and CDR2 are SGHRS and YFSETQ. V was clipped by 3 bases and J by 2 bases; unmatched bases: 9. The CDR3 spans 16 residues. DNA for the CDR3: TGCGCCAGCAGCTGGACGTCTAGCGGAATCACAGATACGCAGTATTTT. It yields the protein CASSWTSSGITDTQYF.

Details on this clone: The sample holds other DNA sequences that translate to the same CDR3. This chain links TRBV18 with TRBJ1-1; D gene ambiguous. This CDR3 is built from 13 residues. Germline lookup yields CDR1 KGHSH and CDR2 LQKENI. V was shortened by 6 bases and J by 5 bases, with 13 bases between the two germline ends. This CDR3 reads CASSLSQGTEAFF. CDR3 in DNA: TGTGCCAGCTCTCTTTCCCAAGGGACTGAAGCTTTCTTT.